Shown below are 8 T cell receptor beta chains from a single sample sequenced in a study of vaccination effects on CD4 cells after COVID-19. Profiled with immunoSEQ multiplex PCR; TCRdb holds only in-frame clones, not every one. The repertoire includes approximately 31,000 clones, 55% to 75% of them detected once, and 9% to 15% sits in the top ten. No antigen has been assigned to these receptors. Sequencing followed a ViraFEST assay step that expanded antigen-specific CD4+ T cells with viral peptide pools. The authors isolated CD4+ T cells after around nine days of culture. Two-dose vaccination with either BNT162b2 or mRNA-1273 was given to the participants. The sample consisted of CD4+ T cells from PBMCs cultured with HCoV-229E spike peptides, taken after COVID-19 vaccination. These receptors were taken from a human donor who received a COVID-19 vaccine.

The V call is TRBV4-1, the J call TRBJ2-5; possible D gene TRBD2, 5 bases. This CDR3 has 15 amino acids. V lost 2 bases to trimming and J lost 0 bases, with 10 bases between them. Germline-derived CDR1 and CDR2 are MGHRA and YSYEKL. The CDR3 sequence: CASSQSSSYQETQYF. DNA for the CDR3: TGCGCCAGCAGCCAATCTAGCTCGTACCAAGAGACCCAGTACTTC.

This clone was counted between two and nine times. The rearrangement links TRBV19 to TRBJ1-1; D call uncertain. The germline V gene has CDR1 LNHDA and CDR2 SQIVND (reference sequence). V shed 0 bases and J shed 2 bases, with 10 bases lying between them. The CDR3 spans 15 residues. CDR3 in amino acids: CASSIEQNLNTEAFF. Here the CDR3 DNA reads TGTGCCAGTAGTATAGAACAGAACCTAAACACTGAAGCTTTCTTT.

This sequence joins TRBV11-2 and TRBJ1-1; D gene ambiguous. The V and J ends lost 2 bases and 9 bases respectively, with 7 bases between them. The germline gives CDR1 SGHAT, CDR2 FQNNGV. This CDR3 has 11 amino acids. The CDR3 DNA reads as TGTGCCAGCAGCTTAAGAGCCCAAGCTTTCTTT. Encoded protein: CASSLRAQAFF.

The CDR3 coding sequence is TGTGCCAGCAGCTTTTTTGCGAGGGGGGAGCTGTTTTTT. This gives the protein CASSFFARGELFF. V gene TRBV7-2 combines with J gene TRBJ2-2; no reliable D call. This CDR3 comprises 13 residues. V was pared by 3 bases and J by 8 bases, with 10 bases between. Germline V gene lookup returns CDR1 SGHTA and CDR2 FQGNSA.

The chain has TRBV9 and TRBJ1-4, with D maybe TRBD1 (5 bases). Per the germline V gene, CDR1 is SGDLS and CDR2 is YYNGEE. Trimming left V 1 base short and J 3 bases short, with 10 bases between. The CDR3 has 15 residues. The CDR3 sequence is CASSVMGLSNEKLFF. The CDR3 nucleotides are TGTGCCAGCAGCGTAATGGGGCTGTCTAATGAAAAACTGTTTTTT.

CDR3 DNA: TGTGCCAGCAGATTCGGCCAGGGGGCGGGTGGCTACACCTTC. This encodes CASRFGQGAGGYTF. The J gene is TRBJ1-2, the V gene TRBV6-5; 8 bases are shared with TRBD1. The length of the CDR3 is 14 residues. With 6 bases clipped from V and 7 bases from J, the junction kept 10 bases outside the gene matches. From germline, CDR1 is MNHEY and CDR2 SVGAGI.

The chain is built from TRBV19 and TRBJ2-3; possible D gene TRBD1, 6 bases. Germline V CDR1 and CDR2: LNHDA, SQIVND (reference sequence). CDR3 length: 15 amino acids. V was cut by 3 bases and J by 2 bases, with 12 bases left in between. In nucleotides, the CDR3 is TGTGCCAGTAGTATGGACAGTATAGACACAGATACGCAGTATTTT. It translates to CASSMDSIDTDTQYF. The full variable domain, its missing parts supplied by reference TRBV19 and TRBJ2-3, is DGGITQSPKYLFRKEGQNVTLSCEQNLNHDAMYWYRQDPGQGLRLIYYSQIVNDFQKGDIAEGYSVSREKKESFPLTVTSAQKNPTAFYLCASSMDSIDTDTQYFGPGTRLTVL.

The chain is built from TRBV18 and TRBJ1-1; unclear D gene. Germline V gene lookup returns CDR1 KGHSH and CDR2 LQKENI. This CDR3 is built from 15 residues. Deletions cut 0 bases from V and 1 base from J, with 9 bases between. CDR3 coding DNA: TGTGCCAGCTCACCACCTGAGCTGGGGAACACTGAAGCTTTCTTT. Encoded protein: CASSPPELGNTEAFF.